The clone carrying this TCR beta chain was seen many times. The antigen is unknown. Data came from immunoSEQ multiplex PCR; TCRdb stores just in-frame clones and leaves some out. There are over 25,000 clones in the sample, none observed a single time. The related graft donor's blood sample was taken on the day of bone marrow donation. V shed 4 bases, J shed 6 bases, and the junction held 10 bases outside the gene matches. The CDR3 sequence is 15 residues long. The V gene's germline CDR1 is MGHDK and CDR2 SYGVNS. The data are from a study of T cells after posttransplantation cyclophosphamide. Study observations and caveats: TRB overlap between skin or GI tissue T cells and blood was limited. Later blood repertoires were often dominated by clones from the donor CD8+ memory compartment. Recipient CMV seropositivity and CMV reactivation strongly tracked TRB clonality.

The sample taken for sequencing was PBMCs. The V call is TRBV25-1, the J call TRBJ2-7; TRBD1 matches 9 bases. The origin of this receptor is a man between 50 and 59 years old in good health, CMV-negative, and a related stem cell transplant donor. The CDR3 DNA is TGTGCCAGCAGTGTCCCCGGGACAGGGAATCCCGAGCAGTACTTC. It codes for CASSVPGTGNPEQYF.